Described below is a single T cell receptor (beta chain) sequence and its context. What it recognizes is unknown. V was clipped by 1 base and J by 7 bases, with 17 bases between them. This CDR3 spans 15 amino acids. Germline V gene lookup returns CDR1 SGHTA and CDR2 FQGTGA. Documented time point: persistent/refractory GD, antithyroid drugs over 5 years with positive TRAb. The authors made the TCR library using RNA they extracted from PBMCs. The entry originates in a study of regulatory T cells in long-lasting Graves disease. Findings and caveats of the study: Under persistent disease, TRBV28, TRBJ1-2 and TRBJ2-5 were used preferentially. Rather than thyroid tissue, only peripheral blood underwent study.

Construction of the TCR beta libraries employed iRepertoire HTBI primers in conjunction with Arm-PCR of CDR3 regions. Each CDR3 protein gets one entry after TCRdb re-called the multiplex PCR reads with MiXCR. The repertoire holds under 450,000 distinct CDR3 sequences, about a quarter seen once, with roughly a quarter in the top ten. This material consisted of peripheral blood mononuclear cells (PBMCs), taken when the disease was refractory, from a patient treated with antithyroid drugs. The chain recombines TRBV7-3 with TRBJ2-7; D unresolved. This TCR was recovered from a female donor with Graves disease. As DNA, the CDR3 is TGTGCCAGCAGCTTAAGCGCCAGGCCAGAGCAGGAGCAGTACTTC. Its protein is CASSLSARPEQEQYF.